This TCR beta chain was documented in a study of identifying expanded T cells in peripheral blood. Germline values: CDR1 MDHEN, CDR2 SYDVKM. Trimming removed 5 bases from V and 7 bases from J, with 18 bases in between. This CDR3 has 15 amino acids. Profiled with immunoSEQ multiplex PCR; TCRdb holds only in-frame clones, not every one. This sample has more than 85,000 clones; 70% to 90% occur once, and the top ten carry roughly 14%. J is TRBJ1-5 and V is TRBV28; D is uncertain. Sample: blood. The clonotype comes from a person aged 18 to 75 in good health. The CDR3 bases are TGTGCCAGCAGTAAGGAGATATCTGAGTGGCAGCCCCAGCATTTT. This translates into CASSKEISEWQPQHF.